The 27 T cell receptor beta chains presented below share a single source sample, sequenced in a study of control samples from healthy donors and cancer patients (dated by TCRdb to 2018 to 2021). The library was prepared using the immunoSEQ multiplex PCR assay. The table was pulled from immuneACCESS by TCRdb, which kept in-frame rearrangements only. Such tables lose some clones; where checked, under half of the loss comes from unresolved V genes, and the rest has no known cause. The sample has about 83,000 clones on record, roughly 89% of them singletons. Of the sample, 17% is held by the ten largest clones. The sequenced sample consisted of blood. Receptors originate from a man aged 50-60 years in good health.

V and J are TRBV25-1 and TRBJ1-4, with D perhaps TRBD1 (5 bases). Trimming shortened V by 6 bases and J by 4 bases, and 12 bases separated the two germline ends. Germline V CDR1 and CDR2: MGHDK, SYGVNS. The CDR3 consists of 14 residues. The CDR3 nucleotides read TGTGCCAGCAGCTACGACAGAATTAATGAAAAACTGTTTTTT. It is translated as CASSYDRINEKLFF. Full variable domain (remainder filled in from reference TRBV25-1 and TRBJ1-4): EADIYQTPRYLVIGTGKKITLECSQTMGHDKMYWYQQDPGMELHLIHYSYGVNSTEKGDLSSESTVSRIRTEHFPLTLESARPSHTSQYLCASSYDRINEKLFFGSGTQLSVL.

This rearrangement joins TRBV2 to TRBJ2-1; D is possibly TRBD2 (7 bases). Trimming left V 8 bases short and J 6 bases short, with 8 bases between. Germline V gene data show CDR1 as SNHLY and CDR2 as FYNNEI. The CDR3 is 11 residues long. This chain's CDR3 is CASGGANEQFF. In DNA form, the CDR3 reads TGTGCCAGCGGGGGGGCCAATGAGCAGTTCTTC.

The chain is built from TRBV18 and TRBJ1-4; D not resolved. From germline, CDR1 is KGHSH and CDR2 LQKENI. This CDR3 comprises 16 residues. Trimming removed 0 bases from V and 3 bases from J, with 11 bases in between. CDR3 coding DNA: TGTGCCAGCTCACCACCGGGGTCCGCTTCTAATGAAAAACTGTTTTTT. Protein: CASSPPGSASNEKLFF.

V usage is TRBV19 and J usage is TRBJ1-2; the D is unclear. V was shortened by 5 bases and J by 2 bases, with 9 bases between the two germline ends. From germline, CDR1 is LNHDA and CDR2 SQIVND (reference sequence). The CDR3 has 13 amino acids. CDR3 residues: CASSSGWNYGYTF. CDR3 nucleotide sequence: TGTGCCAGTAGTTCCGGATGGAACTATGGCTACACCTTC.

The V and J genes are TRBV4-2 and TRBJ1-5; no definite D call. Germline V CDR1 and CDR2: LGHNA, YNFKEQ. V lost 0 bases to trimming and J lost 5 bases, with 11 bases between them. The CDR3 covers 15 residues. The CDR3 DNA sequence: TGTGCCAGCAGCCAAGATTCGTCCCCCGATCAGCCCCAGCATTTT. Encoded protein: CASSQDSSPDQPQHF.

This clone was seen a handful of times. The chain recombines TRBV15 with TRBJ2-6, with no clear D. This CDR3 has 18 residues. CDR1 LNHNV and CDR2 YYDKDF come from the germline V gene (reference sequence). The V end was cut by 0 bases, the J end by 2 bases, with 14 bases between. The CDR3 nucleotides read TGTGCCACCAGCAGAGATAGGAGTAGATGGGCTGGGGCCAACGTCCTGACTTTC. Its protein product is CATSRDRSRWAGANVLTF.

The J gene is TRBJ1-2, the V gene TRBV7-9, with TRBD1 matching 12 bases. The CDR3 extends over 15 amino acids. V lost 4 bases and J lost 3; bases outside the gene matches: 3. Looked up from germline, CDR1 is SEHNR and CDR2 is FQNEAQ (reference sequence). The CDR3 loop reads CASSSGQGAYYGYTF. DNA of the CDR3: TGTGCCAGCAGCTCGGGACAGGGGGCATACTATGGCTACACCTTC.

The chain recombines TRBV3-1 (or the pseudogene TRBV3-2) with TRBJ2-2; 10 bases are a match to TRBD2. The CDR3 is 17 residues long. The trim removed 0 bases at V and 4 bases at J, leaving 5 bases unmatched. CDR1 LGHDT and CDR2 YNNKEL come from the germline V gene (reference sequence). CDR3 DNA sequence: TGTGCCAGCAGCCAAGATAGGAGCGGGGGGGGCACCGGGGAGCTGTTTTTT. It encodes CASSQDRSGGGTGELFF.

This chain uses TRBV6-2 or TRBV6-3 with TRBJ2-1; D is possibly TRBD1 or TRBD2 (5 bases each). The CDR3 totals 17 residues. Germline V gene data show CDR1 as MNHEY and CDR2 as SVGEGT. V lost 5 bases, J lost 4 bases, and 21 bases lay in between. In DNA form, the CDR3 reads TGTGCCAGCAGTCACCTTCGACAACTGGGGGATTACAATGAGCAGTTCTTC. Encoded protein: CASSHLRQLGDYNEQFF.

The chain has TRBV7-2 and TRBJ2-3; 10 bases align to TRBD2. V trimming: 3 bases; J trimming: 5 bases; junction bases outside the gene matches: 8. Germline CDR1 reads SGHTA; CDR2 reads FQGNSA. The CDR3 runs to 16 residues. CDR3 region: CASSFLSGGLGDTQYF. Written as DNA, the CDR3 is TGTGCCAGCAGCTTCCTTAGCGGGGGGCTTGGAGATACGCAGTATTTT.

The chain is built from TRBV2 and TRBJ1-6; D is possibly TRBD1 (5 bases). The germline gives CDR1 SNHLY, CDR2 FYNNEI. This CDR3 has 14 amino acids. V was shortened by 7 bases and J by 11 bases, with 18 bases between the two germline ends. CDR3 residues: CASILRQGNPPLHF. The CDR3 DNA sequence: TGTGCCAGCATTTTAAGGCAGGGCAATCCACCCCTCCACTTT.

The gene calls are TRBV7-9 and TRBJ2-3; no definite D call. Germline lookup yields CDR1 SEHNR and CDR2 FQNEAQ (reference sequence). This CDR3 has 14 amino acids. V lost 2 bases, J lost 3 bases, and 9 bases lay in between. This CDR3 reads CASSLPLGTDTQYF. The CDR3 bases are TGTGCCAGCAGCTTACCCCTCGGAACAGATACGCAGTATTTT.

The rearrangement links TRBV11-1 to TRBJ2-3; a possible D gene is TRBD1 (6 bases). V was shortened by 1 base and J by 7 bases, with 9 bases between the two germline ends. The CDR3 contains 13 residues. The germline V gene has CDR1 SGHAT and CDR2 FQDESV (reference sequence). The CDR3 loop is CASSLEQGNTQYF. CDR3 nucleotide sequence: TGTGCCAGCAGCTTAGAACAGGGAAATACGCAGTATTTT.

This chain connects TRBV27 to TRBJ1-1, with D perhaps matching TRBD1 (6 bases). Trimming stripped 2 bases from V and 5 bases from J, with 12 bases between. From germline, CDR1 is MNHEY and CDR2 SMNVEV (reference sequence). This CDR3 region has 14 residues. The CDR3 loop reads CASSLLGGQTEAFF. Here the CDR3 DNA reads TGTGCCAGCAGTTTACTTGGGGGGCAAACTGAAGCTTTCTTT.

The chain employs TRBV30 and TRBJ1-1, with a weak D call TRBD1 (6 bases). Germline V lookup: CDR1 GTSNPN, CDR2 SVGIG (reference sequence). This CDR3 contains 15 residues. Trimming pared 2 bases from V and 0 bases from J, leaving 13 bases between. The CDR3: CAWSHKDSLNTEAFF. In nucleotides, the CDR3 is TGTGCCTGGAGTCACAAGGACAGCCTGAACACTGAAGCTTTCTTT. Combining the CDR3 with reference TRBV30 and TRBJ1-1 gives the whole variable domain SQTIHQWPATLVQPVGSPLSLECTVEGTSNPNLYWYRQAAGRGLQLLFYSVGIGQISSEVPQNLSASRPQDRQFILSSKKLLLSDSGFYLCAWSHKDSLNTEAFFGQGTRLTVV.

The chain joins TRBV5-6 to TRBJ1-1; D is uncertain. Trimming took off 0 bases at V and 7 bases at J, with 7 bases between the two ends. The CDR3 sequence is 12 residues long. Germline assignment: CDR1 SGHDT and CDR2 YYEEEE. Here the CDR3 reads CASSLERNEAFF. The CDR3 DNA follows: TGTGCCAGCAGCTTGGAACGGAATGAAGCTTTCTTT.

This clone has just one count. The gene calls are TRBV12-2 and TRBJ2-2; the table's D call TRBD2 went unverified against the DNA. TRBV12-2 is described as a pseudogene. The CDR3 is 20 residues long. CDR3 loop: CASRFPIGTSGGARAGELFF. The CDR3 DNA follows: TGTGCAAGTCGCTTCCCCATCGGGACTAGCGGGGGGGCCAGGGCCGGGGAGCTGTTTTTT.

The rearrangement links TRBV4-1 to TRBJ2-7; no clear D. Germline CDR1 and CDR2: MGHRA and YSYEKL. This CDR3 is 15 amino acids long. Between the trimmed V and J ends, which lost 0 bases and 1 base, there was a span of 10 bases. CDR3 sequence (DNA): TGCGCCAGCAGCCAAGAGGCGGCGGCTTCCTACGAGCAGTACTTC. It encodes CASSQEAAASYEQYF.

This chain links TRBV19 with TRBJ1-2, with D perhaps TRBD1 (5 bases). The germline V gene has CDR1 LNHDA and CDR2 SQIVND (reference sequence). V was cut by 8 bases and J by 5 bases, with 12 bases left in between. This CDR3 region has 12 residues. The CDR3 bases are TGTGCCAGTTCGCAGGAGGGGTATGGCTACACCTTC. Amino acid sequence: CASSQEGYGYTF.

The CDR3 DNA reads TGTGCCAGCAGCTCGTCCCGGGACAGGGGATATAGCAATCAGCCCCAGCATTTT. It encodes CASSSSRDRGYSNQPQHF. The chain recombines TRBV7-4 with TRBJ1-5; 10 positions match TRBD1. The ends lost 4 bases at V and 0 bases at J; junction bases unmatched: 9. This CDR3 contains 18 residues. The germline V gene encodes CDR1 SGHVT and CDR2 SQSDAQ.

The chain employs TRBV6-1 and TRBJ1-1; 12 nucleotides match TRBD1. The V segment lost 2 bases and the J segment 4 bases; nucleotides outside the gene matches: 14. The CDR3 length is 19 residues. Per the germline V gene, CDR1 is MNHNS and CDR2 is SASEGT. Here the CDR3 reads CASSERPPGQGAGSTEAFF. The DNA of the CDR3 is TGTGCCAGCAGTGAACGCCCCCCGGGACAGGGGGCGGGGAGCACTGAAGCTTTCTTT.

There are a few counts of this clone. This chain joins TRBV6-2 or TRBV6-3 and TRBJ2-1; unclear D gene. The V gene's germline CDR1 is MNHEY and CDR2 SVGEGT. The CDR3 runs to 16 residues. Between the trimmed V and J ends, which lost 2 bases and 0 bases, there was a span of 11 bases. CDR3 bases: TGTGCCAGCAGTTACAAATACTCCAGCTCCTACAATGAGCAGTTCTTC. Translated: CASSYKYSSSYNEQFF.

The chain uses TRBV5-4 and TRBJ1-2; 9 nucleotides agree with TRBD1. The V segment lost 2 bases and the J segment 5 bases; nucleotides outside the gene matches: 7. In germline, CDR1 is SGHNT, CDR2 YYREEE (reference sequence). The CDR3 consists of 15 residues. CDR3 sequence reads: CASSLRDRVGYGYTF. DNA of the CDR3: TGTGCCAGCAGCTTAAGGGACAGGGTTGGTTATGGCTACACCTTC.

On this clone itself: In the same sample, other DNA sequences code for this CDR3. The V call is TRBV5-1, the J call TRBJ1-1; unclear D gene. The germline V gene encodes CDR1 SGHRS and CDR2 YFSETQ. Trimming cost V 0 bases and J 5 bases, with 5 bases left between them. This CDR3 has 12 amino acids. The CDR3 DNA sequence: TGCGCCAGCAGCTTGGGAAGAACTGAAGCTTTCTTT. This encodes CASSLGRTEAFF.

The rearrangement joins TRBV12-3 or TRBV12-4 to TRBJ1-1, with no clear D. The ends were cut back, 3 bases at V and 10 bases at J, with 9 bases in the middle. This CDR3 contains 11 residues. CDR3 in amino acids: CASSLGKGAFF. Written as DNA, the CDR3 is TGTGCCAGCAGTTTGGGCAAAGGAGCTTTCTTT.

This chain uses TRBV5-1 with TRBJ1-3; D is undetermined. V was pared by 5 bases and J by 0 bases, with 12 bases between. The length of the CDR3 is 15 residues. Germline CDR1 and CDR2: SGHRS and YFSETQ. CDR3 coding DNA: TGCGCCAGCAGGCTGGACTGGGACTCTGGAAACACCATATATTTT. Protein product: CASRLDWDSGNTIYF.

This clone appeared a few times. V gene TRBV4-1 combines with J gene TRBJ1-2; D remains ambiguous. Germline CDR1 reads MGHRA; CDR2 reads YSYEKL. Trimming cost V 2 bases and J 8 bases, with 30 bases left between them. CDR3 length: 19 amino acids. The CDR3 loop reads CASSQSIDGVKPTPGGYTF. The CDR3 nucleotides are TGCGCCAGCAGCCAATCCATAGACGGGGTGAAGCCCACACCGGGAGGCTACACCTTC.